These T cell receptor beta chains were read from a single sample in a study of cytomegalovirus exposure and HLA in healthy donors. Sequenced by immunoSEQ multiplex PCR; TCRdb stores in-frame clones only, minus some. The table shows 150,000 to 200,000 clones, with about four fifths occurring only once. Sequencing used PBMCs. Every receptor here comes from a woman under 40 in good health and CMV-seropositive. Both conserved end residues are part of each CDR3. Fields, in order: V gene, J gene, CDR3 length, D gene, clone size, CDR3 DNA, CDR3 protein. D genes are given only for firm matches. Size is stated for part of the rows, as once, few or many counts, or as a class when the clone is expanded.

>TRBV27|TRBJ2-7|15|-|few
TGTGCCAGCAGTTTATCAACTAGCCAGGGCGACGAGCAGTACTTC
CASSLSTSQGDEQYF
>TRBV27|TRBJ2-7|14|TRBD2|few
TGTGCCAGCAGCGCAGGACTAGCGGTGTACGAGCAGTACTTC
CASSAGLAVYEQYF
>TRBV28|TRBJ1-1|15|-|-
TGTGCCAGCAGTTTACACTCAGGGGCGAACACTGAAGCTTTCTTT
CASSLHSGANTEAFF
>TRBV10-2|TRBJ2-1|17|TRBD2|-
TGCGCCAGCAGTGATCCGACGCTAGCGGACCTCGGCGATGAGCAGTTCTTC
CASSDPTLADLGDEQFF
>TRBV28|TRBJ2-3|16|TRBD2|-
TGTGCCAGCAGTAGATTAGCGGGATCGGTGGCAGATACGCAGTATTTT
CASSRLAGSVADTQYF
>TRBV19|TRBJ2-1|15|TRBD2|-
TGTGCCAGTAGTATGGGTAGCGGGAGGCACAATGAGCAGTTCTTC
CASSMGSGRHNEQFF
>TRBV15|TRBJ1-2|14|TRBD1|-
TGTGCCACCAGCTTACCCGGGACAGGGGGTGGCTACACCTTC
CATSLPGTGGGYTF
>TRBV5-1|TRBJ2-5|13|TRBD1|once
TGCGCCAGCAGCTTACAGGGGATAGAGACCCAGTACTTC
CASSLQGIETQYF
>TRBV7-3|TRBJ1-2|15|-|-
TGTGCCAGCAGCTTGAGTACTGCAGGGCTGGAGGGCTACACCTTC
CASSLSTAGLEGYTF
>TRBV10-3|TRBJ2-3|14|-|few
TGTGCCATCCAACCACCAGGAAGCACAGATACGCAGTATTTT
CAIQPPGSTDTQYF
>TRBV6-1|TRBJ1-5|13|-|-
TGTGCCAGCAGTGCAGGAATTTTGCAGCCCCAGCATTTT
CASSAGILQPQHF
>TRBV28|TRBJ2-7|15|-|-
TGTGCCAGCAGCAGAAAACCGGGAGTCATGTACGAGCAGTACTTC
CASSRKPGVMYEQYF
>TRBV4-3|TRBJ2-1|16|TRBD2|-
TGCGCCAGCAGCCTCCTAGCGGGGGGGCCGATTGGAGAGCAGTTCTTC
CASSLLAGGPIGEQFF
>TRBV29-1|TRBJ2-7|11|-|-
TGCAGCGCCCTTAGTTCCTACGAGCAGTACTTC
CSALSSYEQYF
>TRBV5-6|TRBJ1-1|14|-|-
TGTGCCAGCAGCATCTCAAGGCGGGACACTGAAGCTTTCTTT
CASSISRRDTEAFF
>TRBV5-1|TRBJ2-3|16|TRBD2|-
TGCGCCAGCAGCCCGGAAAAGCGGGGGAACACAGATACGCAGTATTTT
CASSPEKRGNTDTQYF
>TRBV5-4|TRBJ2-7|14|-|few
TGTGCCAGCAGCTTGGGCACAGGGAGGGACGAGCAGTACTTC
CASSLGTGRDEQYF
>TRBV5-6|TRBJ2-7|13|TRBD2|once
TGTGCCAGCAGATGGGGACTAGCGGACGAGCAGTACTTC
CASRWGLADEQYF
>TRBV14|TRBJ2-1|15|TRBD2|-
TGTGCCAGCAGCCCAGGGACTAGCGGGTACAATGAGCAGTTCTTC
CASSPGTSGYNEQFF
>TRBV5-1|TRBJ1-1|16|-|few
TGCGCCAGCAGCTTGGCCGGGAACCCGGTGAACACTGAAGCTTTCTTT
CASSLAGNPVNTEAFF
>TRBV6-6|TRBJ1-2|15|TRBD1|once
TGTGCCAGCACCCCCGGACAGGGGAGGAATTATGGCTACACCTTC
CASTPGQGRNYGYTF
>TRBV7-2|TRBJ2-1|13|-|-
TGTGCCAGCAGCTTAAGACAGCACAATGAGCAGTTCTTC
CASSLRQHNEQFF
>TRBV5-6|TRBJ2-3|19|TRBD1|once
TGTGCCAGCACTACTTTAAACCTTCCGGGACAGGGAAGCACAGATACGCAGTATTTT
CASTTLNLPGQGSTDTQYF
>TRBV7-9|TRBJ2-7|16|-|-
TGTTCCAGCAGCTTTCTTTTCGGTCAGGGGAAGGGCGAGCAGTACTTC
CSSSFLFGQGKGEQYF
>TRBV6-4|TRBJ1-4|15|-|once
TGTGCCACGGGGGGGCAGACTACAACTAATGAAAAACTGTTTTTT
CATGGQTTTNEKLFF
>TRBV5-4|TRBJ2-1|16|TRBD2|-
TGTGCCAGCAGCTACGGACTAGCGGGAGGAGGGAATGAGCAGTTCTTC
CASSYGLAGGGNEQFF
>TRBV5-4|TRBJ2-5|14|-|-
TGTGCCAGCAGCTTGGCGGGAGTAACGGAGACCCAGTACTTC
CASSLAGVTETQYF